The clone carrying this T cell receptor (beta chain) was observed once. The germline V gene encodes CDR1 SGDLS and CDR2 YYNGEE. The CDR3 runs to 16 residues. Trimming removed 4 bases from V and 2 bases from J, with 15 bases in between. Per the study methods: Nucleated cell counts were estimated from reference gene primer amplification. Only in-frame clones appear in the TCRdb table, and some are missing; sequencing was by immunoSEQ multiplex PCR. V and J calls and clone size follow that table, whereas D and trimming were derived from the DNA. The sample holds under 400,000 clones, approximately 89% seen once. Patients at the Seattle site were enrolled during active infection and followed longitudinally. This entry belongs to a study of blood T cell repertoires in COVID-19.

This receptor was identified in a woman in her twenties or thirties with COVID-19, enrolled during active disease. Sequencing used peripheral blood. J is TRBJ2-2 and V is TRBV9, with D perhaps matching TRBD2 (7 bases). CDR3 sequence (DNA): TGTGCCAGCAGCCCCTGGGGGGGCTTAAACACCGGGGAGCTGTTTTTT. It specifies CASSPWGGLNTGELFF. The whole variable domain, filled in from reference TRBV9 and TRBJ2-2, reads DSGVTQTPKHLITATGQRVTLRCSPRSGDLSVYWYQQSLDQGLQFLIQYYNGEERAKGNILERFSAQQFPDLHSELNLSSLELGDSALYFCASSPWGGLNTGELFFGEGSRLTVL.